This T cell receptor (beta chain) was sequenced in a study of T cells of healthy individuals. This clonotype was found a few times. TCRdb called the 5' RACE reads again in MiXCR, with one record for every CDR3 protein. The sample records 45,000 to 60,000 distinct CDR3 sequences, under 15% being singletons. The V and J ends lost 5 bases and 0 bases, in that order; junction bases with no gene match: 6. CDR3 length equals 15 residues. Germline CDR1 SEHNR, CDR2 FQNEAQ (reference sequence). The receptor was isolated from a human donor in good health. The rearrangement joins TRBV7-9 to TRBJ2-7; 8 nucleotides align to TRBD1. CDR3 bases: TGTGCCAGCAGCACACGGGACAGGCCCTCCTACGAGCAGTACTTC. It is translated as CASSTRDRPSYEQYF.